This is a list of T cell receptor beta chains from one sample in a study of T cell responses to AZD1222 COVID-19 vaccine. This table comes from immunoSEQ multiplex PCR, and its TCRdb copy is limited to in-frame clones, with some not included. The top ten clones hold approximately 7.9% of a sample with some 120,000 clones, about 90% of them seen once. The source was peripheral blood, collected 28 days after the second AZD1222 dose. The receptor source for this set is an adult who received the AZD1222 COVID-19 vaccine. CDR3s include the opening cysteine and the closing phenylalanine or tryptophan. A D gene is named only where the DNA matches it firmly. A clone size is listed for some rows: how often the clone was seen (once, few, many), or a class if it is expanded.

abundance: .; len: 15; j_gene: TRBJ2-2; d_gene: .; v_gene: TRBV7-8; CDR3nt: TGTGCCAGCAGCTTACCCCCTAGCTACCACGGGGAGCTGTTTTTT; CDR3aa: CASSLPPSYHGELFF
abundance: .; len: 15; j_gene: TRBJ1-6; d_gene: TRBD1; v_gene: TRBV5-1; CDR3nt: TGCGCCAGCATGAGGGCGGGACAGGCTAATTCACCCCTCCACTTT; CDR3aa: CASMRAGQANSPLHF
abundance: .; len: 17; j_gene: TRBJ2-5; d_gene: TRBD1; v_gene: TRBV27; CDR3nt: TGTGCCAGCAGTTTATCCGGAGCACAGGGGGACCAAGAGACCCAGTACTTC; CDR3aa: CASSLSGAQGDQETQYF
abundance: .; len: 15; j_gene: TRBJ1-1; d_gene: .; v_gene: TRBV11-3; CDR3nt: TGTGCCAGCAGCTTAACGGGGGGAGGGAACACTGAAGCTTTCTTT; CDR3aa: CASSLTGGGNTEAFF
abundance: .; len: 15; j_gene: TRBJ1-1; d_gene: .; v_gene: TRBV5-4; CDR3nt: TGTGCCAGCAAGGTGGACGGTTCTATGAACACTGAAGCTTTCTTT; CDR3aa: CASKVDGSMNTEAFF
abundance: once; len: 16; j_gene: TRBJ2-3; d_gene: .; v_gene: TRBV5-1; CDR3nt: TGCGCCAGCAGCTACAGGGAGGGTGGAATCACAGATACGCAGTATTTT; CDR3aa: CASSYREGGITDTQYF
abundance: .; len: 13; j_gene: TRBJ1-1; d_gene: .; v_gene: TRBV29-1; CDR3nt: TGCAGCGTTCGGGGACGGCCTACCTTATCAGCTTTCTTT; CDR3aa: CSVRGRPTLSAFF
abundance: .; len: 14; j_gene: TRBJ1-1; d_gene: TRBD1; v_gene: TRBV5-1; CDR3nt: TGCGCCAGCAGCTCAGGACAGGGGAACACTGAAGCTTTCTTT; CDR3aa: CASSSGQGNTEAFF
abundance: once; len: 15; j_gene: TRBJ2-1; d_gene: TRBD2; v_gene: TRBV11-1; CDR3nt: TGTGCCAGCAAACCCCGACTAGCGATCTACAATGAGCAGTTCTTC; CDR3aa: CASKPRLAIYNEQFF
abundance: .; len: 13; j_gene: TRBJ2-7; d_gene: TRBD2; v_gene: TRBV7-8; CDR3nt: TGTGCCAGCAGCTTATTTAATCTTGGCGGGGGGTACTTC; CDR3aa: CASSLFNLGGGYF
abundance: .; len: 17; j_gene: TRBJ2-1; d_gene: .; v_gene: TRBV7-8; CDR3nt: TGTGCCAGCAGCTTAATACCCCCTTGGGTAAAGCACAATGAGCAGTTCTTC; CDR3aa: CASSLIPPWVKHNEQFF
abundance: .; len: 18; j_gene: TRBJ1-4; d_gene: TRBD1; v_gene: TRBV7-9; CDR3nt: TGTGCCAGCAGCTTTGTTGGGACAGCTACAAGGGTTTCCGAAAAACTGTTTTTT; CDR3aa: CASSFVGTATRVSEKLFF
abundance: .; len: 15; j_gene: TRBJ2-7; d_gene: TRBD2; v_gene: TRBV4-2; CDR3nt: TGTGCCAGCAGCCTCTTGCCAGCGGGGGGCGACGAGCAGTACTTC; CDR3aa: CASSLLPAGGDEQYF
abundance: .; len: 14; j_gene: TRBJ1-1; d_gene: .; v_gene: TRBV5-6; CDR3nt: TGTGCCAGCAGCTCCCTCGTCGAGTGGAGTGAAGCTTTCTTT; CDR3aa: CASSSLVEWSEAFF
abundance: .; len: 13; j_gene: TRBJ1-5; d_gene: .; v_gene: TRBV28; CDR3nt: TGTGCCAGCAGTCCCCATAGCAATCAGCCCCAGCATTTT; CDR3aa: CASSPHSNQPQHF
abundance: .; len: 13; j_gene: TRBJ1-2; d_gene: .; v_gene: TRBV24-1; CDR3nt: TGTGCCACCAGTGTCCACGAGTTTGCTGGCTACACCTTC; CDR3aa: CATSVHEFAGYTF
abundance: .; len: 14; j_gene: TRBJ2-5; d_gene: .; v_gene: TRBV29-1; CDR3nt: TGCAGCGTTAAAGGGTCGTCAACGGAAGAGACCCAGTACTTC; CDR3aa: CSVKGSSTEETQYF
abundance: .; len: 14; j_gene: TRBJ1-5; d_gene: TRBD1; v_gene: TRBV19; CDR3nt: TGTGCCAGTACCGGGGTGGACAGGGTCCAGCCCCAGCATTTT; CDR3aa: CASTGVDRVQPQHF
abundance: .; len: 16; j_gene: TRBJ2-1; d_gene: TRBD2; v_gene: TRBV19; CDR3nt: TGTGCCAGTAGTGAGTTACTAGCGGAAATATACAATGAGCAGTTCTTC; CDR3aa: CASSELLAEIYNEQFF
abundance: once; len: 14; j_gene: TRBJ2-5; d_gene: .; v_gene: TRBV6-2/TRBV6-3; CDR3nt: TGTGCCAGCAGTTACGAGGGTCGTGAGGAGACCCAGTACTTC; CDR3aa: CASSYEGREETQYF
abundance: .; len: 15; j_gene: TRBJ1-5; d_gene: .; v_gene: TRBV28; CDR3nt: TGTGCCAGCAGGCGTGGGGGTTTTAGCAATCAGCCCCAGCATTTT; CDR3aa: CASRRGGFSNQPQHF
abundance: .; len: 12; j_gene: TRBJ2-7; d_gene: .; v_gene: TRBV6-2/TRBV6-3; CDR3nt: TGTGCCAGCAGTGACAGGAGGGGGGAGCAGTACTTC; CDR3aa: CASSDRRGEQYF
abundance: once; len: 16; j_gene: TRBJ2-2; d_gene: .; v_gene: TRBV11-1; CDR3nt: TGTGCCAGCAGCTTAGTGTCAGGAGCGAACACCGGGGAGCTGTTTTTT; CDR3aa: CASSLVSGANTGELFF
abundance: .; len: 14; j_gene: TRBJ1-6; d_gene: .; v_gene: TRBV7-2; CDR3nt: TGTGCCAGCAGCTTGGCCCCCCCCAGTTCACCCCTCCACTTT; CDR3aa: CASSLAPPSSPLHF
abundance: .; len: 13; j_gene: TRBJ2-5; d_gene: .; v_gene: TRBV7-2; CDR3nt: TGTGCCAGCAGCTCGGGGCATCAAGAGACCCAGTACTTC; CDR3aa: CASSSGHQETQYF
abundance: .; len: 14; j_gene: TRBJ2-1; d_gene: .; v_gene: TRBV7-9; CDR3nt: TGTGCCAGCAGCTTAGTTTCGGGGATCCATGAGCAGTTCTTC; CDR3aa: CASSLVSGIHEQFF
abundance: .; len: 13; j_gene: TRBJ1-6; d_gene: .; v_gene: TRBV12-3/TRBV12-4; CDR3nt: TGTGCCAGCAGTGAAGGGACCGGGAGCCCCCTCCACTTT; CDR3aa: CASSEGTGSPLHF
abundance: once; len: 11; j_gene: TRBJ2-1; d_gene: .; v_gene: TRBV27; CDR3nt: TGTGCCAGCAGTTTGTATAATGAGCAGTTCTTC; CDR3aa: CASSLYNEQFF
abundance: .; len: 15; j_gene: TRBJ1-5; d_gene: TRBD1; v_gene: TRBV10-3; CDR3nt: TGTGCCATCACCGAACCACAGGGGGTGGGTCAGCCCCAGCATTTT; CDR3aa: CAITEPQGVGQPQHF
abundance: .; len: 18; j_gene: TRBJ1-6; d_gene: TRBD1; v_gene: TRBV15; CDR3nt: TGTGCCACCAGCAGACGAGGGGGACAGAGCTCCTATAATTCACCCCTCCACTTT; CDR3aa: CATSRRGGQSSYNSPLHF
abundance: .; len: 16; j_gene: TRBJ2-1; d_gene: .; v_gene: TRBV6-4; CDR3nt: TGTGCCAGCAGTCGACTGTGGCAGCCGAATTACAATGAGCAGTTCTTC; CDR3aa: CASSRLWQPNYNEQFF
abundance: once; len: 15; j_gene: TRBJ2-3; d_gene: TRBD1; v_gene: TRBV14; CDR3nt: TGTGCCAGCAGCCAAACGGGACAGGGCACAGATACGCAGTATTTT; CDR3aa: CASSQTGQGTDTQYF
abundance: .; len: 14; j_gene: TRBJ2-3; d_gene: .; v_gene: TRBV10-2; CDR3nt: TGCGCCAGCAGTCTACAGCCACCCACAGATACGCAGTATTTT; CDR3aa: CASSLQPPTDTQYF
abundance: .; len: 16; j_gene: TRBJ1-1; d_gene: .; v_gene: TRBV5-1; CDR3nt: TGCGCCAGCAGCTTGGACGGTAGGGTAGACAACACTGAAGCTTTCTTT; CDR3aa: CASSLDGRVDNTEAFF
abundance: .; len: 14; j_gene: TRBJ2-2; d_gene: .; v_gene: TRBV6-5; CDR3nt: TGTGCCAGCGGAGGGGCGGGGTGGACCGGGGAGCTGTTTTTT; CDR3aa: CASGGAGWTGELFF
abundance: .; len: 15; j_gene: TRBJ1-1; d_gene: TRBD1; v_gene: TRBV5-4; CDR3nt: TGTGCCAGCAGCCGTGGACAGGGGTACAGCACTGAAGCTTTCTTT; CDR3aa: CASSRGQGYSTEAFF
abundance: .; len: 13; j_gene: TRBJ2-1; d_gene: TRBD2; v_gene: TRBV28; CDR3nt: TGTGCCAGCGATAGGAGCGGGAGAGGTGAGCAGTTCTTC; CDR3aa: CASDRSGRGEQFF
abundance: .; len: 14; j_gene: TRBJ1-2; d_gene: .; v_gene: TRBV5-1; CDR3nt: TGCGCCAGCAGCCCACAGGGTCTTAACTATGGCTACACCTTC; CDR3aa: CASSPQGLNYGYTF
abundance: .; len: 17; j_gene: TRBJ1-2; d_gene: .; v_gene: TRBV7-8; CDR3nt: TGTGCCAGCAGCTTAGGTGCCCGGAGTTTAACTAACTATGGCTACACCTTC; CDR3aa: CASSLGARSLTNYGYTF
abundance: .; len: 16; j_gene: TRBJ1-6; d_gene: .; v_gene: TRBV28; CDR3nt: TGTGCCAGCAGCCCAGGGTCCCAACCCCCAAATTCACCCCTCCACTTT; CDR3aa: CASSPGSQPPNSPLHF
abundance: .; len: 15; j_gene: TRBJ2-5; d_gene: .; v_gene: TRBV19; CDR3nt: TGTGCCAGTAGTAGCAGGGGATCGAACGGGGAGACCCAGTACTTC; CDR3aa: CASSSRGSNGETQYF
abundance: once; len: 14; j_gene: TRBJ1-6; d_gene: TRBD1; v_gene: TRBV7-9; CDR3nt: TGTGCCAGCAGCTTAGCCAGGGGGGTTTCACCCCTCCACTTT; CDR3aa: CASSLARGVSPLHF
abundance: .; len: 15; j_gene: TRBJ1-4; d_gene: TRBD1; v_gene: TRBV7-2; CDR3nt: TGTGCCAGCAGCTTAGCGGGACAGGGGGTCGAAAAACTGTTTTTT; CDR3aa: CASSLAGQGVEKLFF
abundance: .; len: 13; j_gene: TRBJ1-1; d_gene: .; v_gene: TRBV20-1; CDR3nt: TGCAGTGCTAGTAGGTACAATCAAAGGGAAGCTTTCTTT; CDR3aa: CSASRYNQREAFF
abundance: .; len: 13; j_gene: TRBJ1-1; d_gene: .; v_gene: TRBV15; CDR3nt: TGTGCCACCAGACCAGAAGCGAGCACTGAAGCTTTCTTT; CDR3aa: CATRPEASTEAFF
abundance: .; len: 16; j_gene: TRBJ2-5; d_gene: .; v_gene: TRBV10-3; CDR3nt: TGTGCCATCAGTGAGACAAACAACCACTTCCAAGAGACCCAGTACTTC; CDR3aa: CAISETNNHFQETQYF
abundance: few; len: 15; j_gene: TRBJ1-1; d_gene: .; v_gene: TRBV24-1; CDR3nt: TGTGCCACCAGTGATTCGAAGGGGATGAACACTGAAGCTTTCTTT; CDR3aa: CATSDSKGMNTEAFF
abundance: .; len: 15; j_gene: TRBJ1-1; d_gene: TRBD1; v_gene: TRBV19; CDR3nt: TGTGCCAGTAGTACCCCGACAGGGCTTAACACTGAAGCTTTCTTT; CDR3aa: CASSTPTGLNTEAFF
abundance: .; len: 17; j_gene: TRBJ1-6; d_gene: .; v_gene: TRBV19; CDR3nt: TGTGCCAGTAGTAAAAGGGGGAGGATCGGCTATAATTCACCCCTCCACTTT; CDR3aa: CASSKRGRIGYNSPLHF
abundance: once; len: 13; j_gene: TRBJ2-1; d_gene: .; v_gene: TRBV2; CDR3nt: TGTGCCAGCAGTGTGGAAGGTTACAATGAGCAGTTCTTC; CDR3aa: CASSVEGYNEQFF
abundance: .; len: 12; j_gene: TRBJ2-3; d_gene: .; v_gene: TRBV9; CDR3nt: TGTGCCAGCAGCGTAGGAGGAGATACGCAGTATTTT; CDR3aa: CASSVGGDTQYF
abundance: .; len: 14; j_gene: TRBJ1-2; d_gene: .; v_gene: TRBV5-1; CDR3nt: TGCGCCAGCAGCTTTCACCAGGGTAACTATGGCTACACCTTC; CDR3aa: CASSFHQGNYGYTF
abundance: .; len: 14; j_gene: TRBJ1-6; d_gene: .; v_gene: TRBV18; CDR3nt: TGTGCCAGCTCACCAGGACAAGTTAATTCACCCCTCCACTTT; CDR3aa: CASSPGQVNSPLHF